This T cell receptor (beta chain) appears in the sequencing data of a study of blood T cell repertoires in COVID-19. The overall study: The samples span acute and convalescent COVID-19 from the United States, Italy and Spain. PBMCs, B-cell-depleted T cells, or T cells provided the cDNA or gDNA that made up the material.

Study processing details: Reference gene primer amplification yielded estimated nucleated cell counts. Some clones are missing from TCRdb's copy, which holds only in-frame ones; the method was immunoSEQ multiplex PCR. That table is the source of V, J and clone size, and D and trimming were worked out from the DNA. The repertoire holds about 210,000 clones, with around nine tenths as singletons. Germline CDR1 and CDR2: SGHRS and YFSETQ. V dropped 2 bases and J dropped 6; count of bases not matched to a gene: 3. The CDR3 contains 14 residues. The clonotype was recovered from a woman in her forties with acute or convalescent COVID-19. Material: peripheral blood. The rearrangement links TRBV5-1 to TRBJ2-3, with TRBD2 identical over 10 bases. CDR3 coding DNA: TGCGCCAGCAGCTTTTATAGCGGGGGGGATACGCAGTATTTT. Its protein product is CASSFYSGGDTQYF.